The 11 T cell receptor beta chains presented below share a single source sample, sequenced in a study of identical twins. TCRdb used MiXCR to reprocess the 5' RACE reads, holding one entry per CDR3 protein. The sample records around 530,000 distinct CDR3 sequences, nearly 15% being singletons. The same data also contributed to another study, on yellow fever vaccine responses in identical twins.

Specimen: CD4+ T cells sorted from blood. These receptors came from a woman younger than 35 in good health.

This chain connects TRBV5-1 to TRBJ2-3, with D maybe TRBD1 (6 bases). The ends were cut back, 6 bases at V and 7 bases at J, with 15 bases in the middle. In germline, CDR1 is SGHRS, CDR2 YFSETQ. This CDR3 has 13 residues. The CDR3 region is CASTDLQGNTQYF. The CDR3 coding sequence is TGCGCCAGCACCGACCTACAGGGAAATACGCAGTATTTT.

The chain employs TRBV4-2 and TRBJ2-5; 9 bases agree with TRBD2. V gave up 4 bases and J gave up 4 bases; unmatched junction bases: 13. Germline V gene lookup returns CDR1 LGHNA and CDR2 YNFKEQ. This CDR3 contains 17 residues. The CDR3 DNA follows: TGTGCCAGCAGCCGGAACGGCGGGGGGGTTATTGGAGAGACCCAGTACTTC. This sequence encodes CASSRNGGGVIGETQYF.

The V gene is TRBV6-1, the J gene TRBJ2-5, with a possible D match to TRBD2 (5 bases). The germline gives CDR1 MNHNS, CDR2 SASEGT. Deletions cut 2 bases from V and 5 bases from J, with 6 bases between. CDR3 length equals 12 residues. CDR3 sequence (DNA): TGTGCCAGCAGTGAAAAGCGGGAGACCCAGTACTTC. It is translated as CASSEKRETQYF.

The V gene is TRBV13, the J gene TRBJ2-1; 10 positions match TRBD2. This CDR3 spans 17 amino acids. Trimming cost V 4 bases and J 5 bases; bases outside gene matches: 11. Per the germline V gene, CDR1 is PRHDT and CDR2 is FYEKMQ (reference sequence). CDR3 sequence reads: CASSSDPLAGADNEQFF. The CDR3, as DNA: TGTGCCAGCAGCTCCGACCCGCTAGCGGGGGCTGACAATGAGCAGTTCTTC. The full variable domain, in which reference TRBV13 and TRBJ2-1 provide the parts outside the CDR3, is AAGVIQSPRHLIKEKRETATLKCYPIPRHDTVYWYQQGPGQDPQFLISFYEKMQSDKGSIPDRFSAQQFSDYHSELNMSSLELGDSALYFCASSSDPLAGADNEQFFGPGTRLTVL.

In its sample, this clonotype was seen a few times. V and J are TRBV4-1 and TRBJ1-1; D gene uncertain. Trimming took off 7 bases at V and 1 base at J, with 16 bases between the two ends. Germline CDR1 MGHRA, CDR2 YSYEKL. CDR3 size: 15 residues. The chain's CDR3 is CASTPKRNQNTEAFF. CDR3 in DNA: TGCGCCAGCACCCCCAAGAGGAACCAGAACACTGAAGCTTTCTTT.

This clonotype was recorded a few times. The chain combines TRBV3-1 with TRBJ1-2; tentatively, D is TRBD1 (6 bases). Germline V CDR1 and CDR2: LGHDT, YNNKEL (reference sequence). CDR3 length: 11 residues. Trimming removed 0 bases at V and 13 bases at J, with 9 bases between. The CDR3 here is CASSQDTGTTF. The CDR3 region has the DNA TGTGCCAGCAGCCAAGATACAGGGACCACCTTC.

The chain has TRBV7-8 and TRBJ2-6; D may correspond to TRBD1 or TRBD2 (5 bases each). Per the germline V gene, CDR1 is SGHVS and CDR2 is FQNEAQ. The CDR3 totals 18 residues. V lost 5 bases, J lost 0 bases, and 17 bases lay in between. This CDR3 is CASSLIRGGFSGANVLTF. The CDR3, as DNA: TGTGCCAGCAGCCTGATACGGGGCGGCTTCTCTGGGGCCAACGTCCTGACTTTC.

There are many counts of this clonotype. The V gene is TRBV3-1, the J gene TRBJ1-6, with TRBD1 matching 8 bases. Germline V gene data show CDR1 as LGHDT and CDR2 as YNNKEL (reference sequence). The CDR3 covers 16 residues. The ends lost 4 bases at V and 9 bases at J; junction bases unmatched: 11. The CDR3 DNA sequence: TGTGCCAGCAGCCGCGGGACAGGTGGCGTTGGTTCACCCCTCCACTTT. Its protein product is CASSRGTGGVGSPLHF. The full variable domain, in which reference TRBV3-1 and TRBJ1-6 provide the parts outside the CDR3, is DTAVSQTPKYLVTQMGNDKSIKCEQNLGHDTMYWYKQDSKKFLKIMFSYNNKELIINETVPNRFSPKSPDKAHLNLHINSLELGDSAVYFCASSRGTGGVGSPLHFGNGTRLTVT.

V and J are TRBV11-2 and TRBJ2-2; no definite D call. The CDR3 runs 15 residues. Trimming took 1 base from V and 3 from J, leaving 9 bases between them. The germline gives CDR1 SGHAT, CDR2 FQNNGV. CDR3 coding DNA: TGTGCCAGCAGCTTAGTAGACATCTACACCGGGGAGCTGTTTTTT. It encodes CASSLVDIYTGELFF. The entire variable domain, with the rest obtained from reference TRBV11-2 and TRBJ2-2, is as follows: EAGVAQSPRYKIIEKRQSVAFWCNPISGHATLYWYQQILGQGPKLLIQFQNNGVVDDSQLPKDRFSAERLKGVDSTLKIQPAKLEDSAVYLCASSLVDIYTGELFFGEGSRLTVL.

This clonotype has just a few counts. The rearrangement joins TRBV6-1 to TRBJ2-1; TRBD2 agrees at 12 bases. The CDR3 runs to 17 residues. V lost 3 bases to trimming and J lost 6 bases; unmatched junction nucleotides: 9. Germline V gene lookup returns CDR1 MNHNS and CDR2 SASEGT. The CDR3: CASSERRLTSGSNEQFF. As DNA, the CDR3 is TGTGCCAGCAGTGAGAGACGGCTGACTAGCGGGAGCAATGAGCAGTTCTTC.

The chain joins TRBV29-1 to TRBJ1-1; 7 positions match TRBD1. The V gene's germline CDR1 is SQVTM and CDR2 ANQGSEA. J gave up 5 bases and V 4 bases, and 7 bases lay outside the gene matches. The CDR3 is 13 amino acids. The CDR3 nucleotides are TGCAGCGTTGGGTCAGGGGGAGGGACTGAAGCTTTCTTT. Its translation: CSVGSGGGTEAFF.